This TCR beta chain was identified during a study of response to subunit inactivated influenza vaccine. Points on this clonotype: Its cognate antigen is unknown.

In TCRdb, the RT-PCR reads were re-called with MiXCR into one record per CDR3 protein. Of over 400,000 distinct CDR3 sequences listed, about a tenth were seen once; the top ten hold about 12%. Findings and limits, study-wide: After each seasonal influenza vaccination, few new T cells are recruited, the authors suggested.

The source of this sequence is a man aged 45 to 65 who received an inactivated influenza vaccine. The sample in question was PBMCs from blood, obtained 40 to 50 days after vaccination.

The CDR3 DNA is TGTGCCAGCAGCCCCATCAGGGGAAGGAAGACGAACTATGGCTACACCTTC. Protein sequence: CASSPIRGRKTNYGYTF. The V and J genes are TRBV28 and TRBJ1-2; tentatively, D is TRBD1 (6 bases). The V gene's germline CDR1 is MDHEN and CDR2 SYDVKM. This CDR3 spans 17 amino acids. Between the trimmed V and J ends, which lost 6 bases and 2 bases, there was a span of 22 bases.